This passage covers 22 T cell receptor beta chains from one sample sequenced in a study of CD8+CD57+ T cells in acquired aplastic anemia. Profiling that covered TCR beta VDJ and CDR3 relied on genomic DNA as its template. TCRdb redid the calling of the reads with MiXCR, one entry per CDR3 protein. The sample records 200,000 to 250,000 distinct CDR3 sequences, roughly two thirds being singletons. Sequencing was done on patients that had shown CD8+CD57+ cell expansion by flow cytometry. The sample consisted of sorted CD4+, CD8+, or CD8+CD57+ T cells (not recorded which) from PBMCs. These receptors all stem from a human donor with aplastic anemia.

This chain uses TRBV2 with TRBJ2-5; a weak D match, TRBD1 (6 bases). The CDR3 consists of 14 residues. V was pared by 8 bases and J by 2 bases, with 15 bases between. Germline CDR1 SNHLY, CDR2 FYNNEI. CDR3 residues: CASLKGRGQETQYF. The CDR3, as DNA: TGTGCCAGCCTGAAGGGCAGGGGTCAAGAGACCCAGTACTTC.

This clonotype was counted between two and nine times. This chain connects TRBV15 to TRBJ1-4; D remains unclear. V was pared by 1 base and J by 9 bases, with 9 bases between. The CDR3 has 13 amino acids. Germline V gene lookup returns CDR1 LNHNV and CDR2 YYDKDF (reference sequence). CDR3 sequence (DNA): TGTGCCACCAGCAGAGGAGGGAGCCAAAAACTGTTTTTT. Encoded protein: CATSRGGSQKLFF.

In DNA form, the CDR3 reads TGTGCCAGTAGTAGCGGACACGTGGCAGGGATTGCCTACGAGCAGTACTTC. This codes for CASSSGHVAGIAYEQYF. The chain links TRBV19 to TRBJ2-7; possibly TRBD1 for D (5 bases). Germline V gene data show CDR1 as LNHDA and CDR2 as SQIVND (reference sequence). CDR3 size: 17 residues. V was trimmed by 4 bases and J by 2 bases, leaving 21 bases between them.

The chain recombines TRBV15 with TRBJ1-5, with D possibly being TRBD1 (5 bases). The CDR3 has 15 amino acids. CDR1 and CDR2 (germline): LNHNV, YYDKDF (reference sequence). Trimming removed 5 bases from V and 3 bases from J, with 14 bases in between. DNA of the CDR3: TGTGCCACCAGCCGCGAACCGGGACCCAATCAGCCCCAGCATTTT. Residues: CATSREPGPNQPQHF.

J is TRBJ2-5 and V is TRBV10-3; perhaps TRBD2 as D (6 bases). The CDR3 has 15 residues. The germline V and J ends were trimmed by 2 bases and 3 bases, with 13 bases remaining between them. Per germline, CDR1 ENHRY and CDR2 SYGVKD. CDR3 region: CAISELAGTKETQYF. For the CDR3, the DNA is TGTGCCATCAGTGAGCTCGCGGGGACGAAAGAGACCCAGTACTTC.

This chain joins TRBV7-9 and TRBJ1-2; D is undetermined. V was trimmed by 5 bases and J by 2 bases, leaving 9 bases between them. The CDR3 consists of 13 residues. Germline CDR1 and CDR2: SEHNR and FQNEAQ (reference sequence). The CDR3 reads CASSPGRNYGYTF. The DNA for the CDR3 is TGTGCCAGCAGCCCGGGTCGAAACTATGGCTACACCTTC.

In its sample, this clonotype was seen a few times. The chain carries TRBV19 and TRBJ2-5, with TRBD1 identical over 8 bases. CDR3 length: 13 residues. V lost 6 bases and J lost 5; bases outside the gene matches: 5. CDR1 and CDR2 from the germline V gene are LNHDA and SQIVND (reference sequence). CDR3 DNA: TGTGCCAGTAGAAGAGGACAGGGTGAGACCCAGTACTTC. Its protein is CASRRGQGETQYF.

This clonotype was counted a few times. The DNA for the CDR3 is TGTGCCAGCTCGGGGGGGGATTCACCCCTCCACTTT. It is translated as CASSGGDSPLHF. V gene TRBV2 combines with J gene TRBJ1-6; D might be TRBD1 (5 bases). The germline gives CDR1 SNHLY, CDR2 FYNNEI. V lost 8 bases and J lost 8, with 10 bases in between. The CDR3 spans 12 residues.

This clonotype occurred once. A read error may account for a junction end that differs from germline. The chain joins TRBV5-4 to TRBJ2-7; weak D call: TRBD1 (6 bases). Germline lookup yields CDR1 SGHNT and CDR2 YYREEE (reference sequence). The CDR3 contains 14 residues. The CDR3 DNA follows: TGTGCCAGCGGCTTTGGGGACACCCGCTACGAGCAGTACTTC. Translating gives CASGFGDTRYEQYF.

The rearrangement joins TRBV10-3 to TRBJ2-7; tentatively, D is TRBD2 (5 bases). The ends were cut back, 6 bases at V and 0 bases at J, with 6 bases in the middle. CDR1 and CDR2 (germline): ENHRY, SYGVKD. The CDR3 contains 12 residues. The CDR3: CAIRGDSYEQYF. CDR3 DNA sequence: TGTGCCATCAGGGGAGACTCCTACGAGCAGTACTTC.

As to this clonotype: The CDR3 does not end in the conserved phenylalanine or tryptophan, so this is likely a read error. This chain uses TRBV5-1 with TRBJ1-1; unclear D gene. V was shortened by 4 bases and J by 3 bases, with 10 bases between the two germline ends. Per the germline V gene, CDR1 is SGHRS and CDR2 is YFSETQ. The CDR3 has 13 amino acids. The CDR3 reads CASSARADTEAFL. The CDR3 region has the DNA TGCGCCAGCAGCGCCCGGGCAGACACTGAAGCTTTCCTT.

As concerns this clonotype: A much larger clone sits a single nucleotide away, making a read error possible. The final CDR3 position lacks the conserved phenylalanine or tryptophan, pointing to a likely read error. This chain connects TRBV7-9 to TRBJ1-1; D is possibly TRBD1 (5 bases). The CDR3 is made up of 12 amino acids. Germline CDR1 and CDR2: SEHNR and FQNEAQ (reference sequence). V shed 2 bases and J shed 9 bases, with 10 bases lying between them. CDR3 sequence: CASSLTSGQAFL. Written as DNA, the CDR3 is TGTGCCAGCAGCTTAACATCGGGACAAGCTTTCCTT.

The rearrangement joins TRBV19 to TRBJ2-7; D is possibly TRBD1 (6 bases). Germline CDR1 reads LNHDA; CDR2 reads SQIVND (reference sequence). The CDR3 is 14 amino acids. V shed 2 bases and J shed 0 bases, with 8 bases lying between them. In DNA form, the CDR3 reads TGTGCCAGTAGTATAATAGGGGGCTCCTACGAGCAGTACTTC. It translates to CASSIIGGSYEQYF.

This chain joins TRBV24-1 and TRBJ2-1; 8 positions match TRBD2. Germline V gene data show CDR1 as KGHDR and CDR2 as SFDVKD. V gave up 4 bases and J gave up 4 bases; unmatched junction bases: 11. CDR3 length: 17 residues. CDR3 DNA: TGTGCCACCAGTGACCCCCGGGGTAGCGGGGCTTACAATGAGCAGTTCTTC. Its translation is CATSDPRGSGAYNEQFF.

This chain connects TRBV20-1 to TRBJ1-1; D gene ambiguous. Trimming pared 7 bases from V and 4 bases from J, leaving 13 bases between. CDR1 and CDR2 (germline): DFQATT, SNEGSKA (reference sequence). The CDR3 loop spans 12 amino acids. Written as DNA, the CDR3 is TGCAGTGTCCCCCCAGGTATCACTGAAGCTTTCTTT. Protein: CSVPPGITEAFF.

The DNA for the CDR3 is TGTGCCATCAGTGCAGTAGGGACAGGGATAGACTATGGCTACACCTTC. Protein sequence: CAISAVGTGIDYGYTF. The V and J genes are TRBV10-3 and TRBJ1-2; the match to TRBD1 covers 9 bases. The CDR3 has 16 amino acids. The junction had 9 bases not matched to a gene; V was cut back by 4 bases and J by 3 bases. The germline CDR1 and CDR2 sequences are ENHRY and SYGVKD.

The chain is built from TRBV19 and TRBJ1-1; 7 bases are shared with TRBD1. CDR1 and CDR2 (germline): LNHDA, SQIVND (reference sequence). The CDR3 is made up of 16 amino acids. V was pared by 5 bases and J by 4 bases, with 13 bases of the junction left unmatched. The CDR3 bases are TGTGCCAGTAGTTCTGAGTGGGTCCAGGGGGGCACTGAAGCTTTCTTT. It encodes CASSSEWVQGGTEAFF.

This clonotype was picked up a small number of times. The V gene is TRBV19, the J gene TRBJ2-7, with unresolved D. The V end was cut by 1 base, the J end by 0 bases, with 10 bases between. The CDR3 has 15 residues. Per the germline V gene, CDR1 is LNHDA and CDR2 is SQIVND (reference sequence). The CDR3 reads CASSIGAGPSYEQYF. As DNA, the CDR3 is TGTGCCAGTAGTATAGGGGCCGGGCCCTCCTACGAGCAGTACTTC. The variable domain in full, completed from reference TRBV19 and TRBJ2-7, reads DGGITQSPKYLFRKEGQNVTLSCEQNLNHDAMYWYRQDPGQGLRLIYYSQIVNDFQKGDIAEGYSVSREKKESFPLTVTSAQKNPTAFYLCASSIGAGPSYEQYFGPGTRLTVT.

This clonotype showed up many times. This chain links TRBV6-1 with TRBJ2-2; D not certain. The germline V and J ends were trimmed by 2 bases and 1 base, with 5 bases remaining between them. Germline V gives CDR1 MNHNS, CDR2 SASEGT. This CDR3 has 14 amino acids. DNA for the CDR3: TGTGCCAGCAGTGAATGGAAGAACACCGGGGAGCTGTTTTTT. Protein: CASSEWKNTGELFF.

V is TRBV27 and J is TRBJ2-7; 7 positions agree with TRBD2. V gave up 3 bases and J gave up 0 bases; unmatched junction bases: 8. The CDR3 runs to 16 residues. The germline V gene encodes CDR1 MNHEY and CDR2 SMNVEV (reference sequence). In DNA form, the CDR3 reads TGTGCCAGCAGTTTTTTTACGGGAGGATCCTCCTACGAGCAGTACTTC. Translation gives CASSFFTGGSSYEQYF.

The V and J genes are TRBV7-8 and TRBJ1-2, with unresolved D. The V end was cut by 0 bases, the J end by 4 bases, with 6 bases between. The germline V gene encodes CDR1 SGHVS and CDR2 FQNEAQ. CDR3 length: 13 amino acids. This chain's CDR3 is CASSLAEPYGYTF. As DNA, the CDR3 is TGTGCCAGCAGCTTAGCCGAACCCTATGGCTACACCTTC.

This clonotype came up a few times. The chain employs TRBV20-1 and TRBJ2-7; TRBD2 matches 8 bases. CDR3 length equals 15 residues. V lost 3 bases to trimming and J lost 6 bases; unmatched junction nucleotides: 13. Germline V gives CDR1 DFQATT, CDR2 SNEGSKA (reference sequence). For the CDR3, the DNA is TGCAGTGCTAGTAACGTTGGCAGCGGGAGTGGCGAGCAGTACTTC. This translates into CSASNVGSGSGEQYF.